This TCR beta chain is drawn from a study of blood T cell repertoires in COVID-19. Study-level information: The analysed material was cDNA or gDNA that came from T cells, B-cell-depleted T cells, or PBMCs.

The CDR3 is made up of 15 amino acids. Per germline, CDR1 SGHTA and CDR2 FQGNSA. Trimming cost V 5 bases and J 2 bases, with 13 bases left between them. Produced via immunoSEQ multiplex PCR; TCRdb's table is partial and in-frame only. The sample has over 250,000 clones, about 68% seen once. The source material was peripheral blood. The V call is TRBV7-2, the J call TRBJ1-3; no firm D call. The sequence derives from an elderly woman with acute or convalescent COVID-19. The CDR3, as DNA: TGTGCCAGCAGCCAGTCCCCAAATCCTGGAAACACCATATATTTT. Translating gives CASSQSPNPGNTIYF.